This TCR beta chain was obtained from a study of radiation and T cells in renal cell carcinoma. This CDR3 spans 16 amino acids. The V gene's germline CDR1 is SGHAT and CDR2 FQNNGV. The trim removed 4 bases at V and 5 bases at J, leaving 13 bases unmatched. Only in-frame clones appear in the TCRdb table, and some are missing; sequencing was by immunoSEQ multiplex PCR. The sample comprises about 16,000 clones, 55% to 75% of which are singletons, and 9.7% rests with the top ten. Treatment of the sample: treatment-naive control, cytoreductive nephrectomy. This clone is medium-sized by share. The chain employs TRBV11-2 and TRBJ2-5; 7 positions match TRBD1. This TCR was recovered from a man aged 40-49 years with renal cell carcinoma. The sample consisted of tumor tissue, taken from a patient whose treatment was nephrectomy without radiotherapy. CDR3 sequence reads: CASSYQGQVLGETQYF. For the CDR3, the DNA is TGTGCCAGCAGCTACCAAGGACAGGTTTTAGGGGAGACCCAGTACTTC.